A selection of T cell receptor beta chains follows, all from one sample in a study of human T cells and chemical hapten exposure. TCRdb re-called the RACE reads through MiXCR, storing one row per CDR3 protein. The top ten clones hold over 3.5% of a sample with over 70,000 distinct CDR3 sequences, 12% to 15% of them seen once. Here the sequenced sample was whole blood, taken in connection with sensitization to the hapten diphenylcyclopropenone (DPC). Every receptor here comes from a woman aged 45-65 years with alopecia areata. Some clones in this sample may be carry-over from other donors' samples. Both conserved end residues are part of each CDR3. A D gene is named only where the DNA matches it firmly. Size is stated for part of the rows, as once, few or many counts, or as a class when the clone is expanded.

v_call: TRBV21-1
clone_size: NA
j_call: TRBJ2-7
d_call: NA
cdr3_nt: TGTGCCAGCCCCCGGGAGCAGGCTACCTACGAGCAGTACTTC
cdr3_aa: CASPREQATYEQYF

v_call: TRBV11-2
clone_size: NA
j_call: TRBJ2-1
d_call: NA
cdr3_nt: TGTGCCAGCAGCTTAGAGTCAGGGTTTAGGTACAATGAGCAGTTCTTC
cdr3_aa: CASSLESGFRYNEQFF

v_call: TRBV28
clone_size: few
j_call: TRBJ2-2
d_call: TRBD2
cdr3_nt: TGTGCCAGCAGAGATCCGACTAGCGGGACCGGGGAGCTGTTTTTT
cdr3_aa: CASRDPTSGTGELFF

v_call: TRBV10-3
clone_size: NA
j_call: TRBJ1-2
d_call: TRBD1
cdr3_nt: TGTGCCATCAGTCGGGACAGCTATGGCTACACCTTC
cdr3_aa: CAISRDSYGYTF

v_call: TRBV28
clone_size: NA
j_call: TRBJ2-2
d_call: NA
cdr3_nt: TGTGCCAGCAGTTCTTACGGGGGAACCACCGGGGAGCTGTTTTTT
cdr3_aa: CASSSYGGTTGELFF

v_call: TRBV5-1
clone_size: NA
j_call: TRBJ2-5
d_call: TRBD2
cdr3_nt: TGCGCCAGCAGAAGGACTAGCGGGAGTGAGACCCAGTACTTC
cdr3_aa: CASRRTSGSETQYF

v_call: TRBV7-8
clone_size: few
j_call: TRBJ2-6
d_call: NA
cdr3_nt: TGTGCCAGCAACCCCTCTGGGGCCAACGTCCTGACTTTC
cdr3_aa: CASNPSGANVLTF

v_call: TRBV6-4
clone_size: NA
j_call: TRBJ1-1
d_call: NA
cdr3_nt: TGTGCCAGCAGTGCGAGGGCTGACACTGAAGCTTTCTTT
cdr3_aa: CASSARADTEAFF

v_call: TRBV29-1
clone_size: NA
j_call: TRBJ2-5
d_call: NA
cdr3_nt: TGCAGCGTTGTATTCGGGTCCCGGACCCAGTACTTC
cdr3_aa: CSVVFGSRTQYF

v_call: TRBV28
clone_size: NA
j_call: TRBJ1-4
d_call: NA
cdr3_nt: TGTGCCAGCCTAGATACCAGAAAACTGTTTTTT
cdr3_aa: CASLDTRKLFF

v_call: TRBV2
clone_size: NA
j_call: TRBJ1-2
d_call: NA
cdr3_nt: TGTGCCAGCAGGTTAGGTAGCTCTAACTATGGCTACGCCTTC
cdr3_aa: CASRLGSSNYGYAF

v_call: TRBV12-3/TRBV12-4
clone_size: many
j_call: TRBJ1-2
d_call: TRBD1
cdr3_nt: TGTGCCAGCAGTCCAGGGACAGGGGGCACCTATGGCTACACCTTC
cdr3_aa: CASSPGTGGTYGYTF

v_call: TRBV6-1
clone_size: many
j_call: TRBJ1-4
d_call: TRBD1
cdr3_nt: TGTGCCAGCAGTGAAGATGGGACAGTGGTGGTATCGGCAACTAATGAAAAACTGTTTTTT
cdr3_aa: CASSEDGTVVVSATNEKLFF

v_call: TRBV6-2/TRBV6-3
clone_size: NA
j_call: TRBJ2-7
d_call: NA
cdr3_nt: TGTGCCAGCAGTCCCCCGGTGCGGCTAGAGGTTTGGGAGCAGTACTTC
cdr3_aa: CASSPPVRLEVWEQYF

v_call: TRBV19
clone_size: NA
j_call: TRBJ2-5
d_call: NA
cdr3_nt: TGTGCCAGTAGTTCCAGAAATGGGGAAGAGACCCAGTACTTC
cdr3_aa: CASSSRNGEETQYF

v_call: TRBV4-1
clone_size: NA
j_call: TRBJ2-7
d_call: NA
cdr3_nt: TGCGCCAGCAGCCAAGCGGTGAGCCCTACACCCTACGAGCAGTACTTC
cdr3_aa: CASSQAVSPTPYEQYF

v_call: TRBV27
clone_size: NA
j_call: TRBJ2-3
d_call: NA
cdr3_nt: TGTGCCAGTGCTAGCACAGATACGCAGTATTTT
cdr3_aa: CASASTDTQYF

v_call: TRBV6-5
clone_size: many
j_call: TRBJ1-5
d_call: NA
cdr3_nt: TGTGCCAGCAGTTACTCGAAAGATCAGCCCCAGCATTTT
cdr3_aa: CASSYSKDQPQHF

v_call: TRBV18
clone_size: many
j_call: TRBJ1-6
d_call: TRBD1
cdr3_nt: TGTGCCAGCTCACCCGGGACAGGGGGCAGTTCACCCCTCCACTTT
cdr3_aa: CASSPGTGGSSPLHF

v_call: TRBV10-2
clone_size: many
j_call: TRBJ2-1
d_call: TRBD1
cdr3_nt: TGCGCCAGCAGCGGCCGGGACAGAGGCGATGAGCAGTTCTTC
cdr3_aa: CASSGRDRGDEQFF

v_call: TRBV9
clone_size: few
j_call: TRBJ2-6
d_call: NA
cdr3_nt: TGTGCCAGCAGCCATCAAAAGGACCCTAAATCCTCTGGGGCCAACGTCCTGACTTTC
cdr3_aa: CASSHQKDPKSSGANVLTF

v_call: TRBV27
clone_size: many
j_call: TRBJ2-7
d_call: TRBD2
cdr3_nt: TGTGCCAGCAGTTCCCCGTCTGCGGGAGGGAGCAGTTCCTACGAGCAGTACTTC
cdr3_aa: CASSSPSAGGSSSYEQYF

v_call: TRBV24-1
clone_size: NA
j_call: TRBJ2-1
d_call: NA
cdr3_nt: TGTGCCACCAGTGAGTCCCGGGGATTGTATGAGCAGTTCTTC
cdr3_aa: CATSESRGLYEQFF

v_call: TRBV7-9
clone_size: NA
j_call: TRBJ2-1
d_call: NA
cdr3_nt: TGTGCCGGCGAGGAACAGTACAATGAGCAGTTCTTC
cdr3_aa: CAGEEQYNEQFF

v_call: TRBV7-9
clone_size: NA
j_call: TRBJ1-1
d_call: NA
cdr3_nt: TGTGCCAGCAGCCGCCCGGACAGAGCGAACACTGAAGCTTTCTTT
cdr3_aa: CASSRPDRANTEAFF

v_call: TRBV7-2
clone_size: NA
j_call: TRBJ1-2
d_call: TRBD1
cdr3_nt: TGTGCCAGCAGCTTAGCCAGGGGGCTCCGCCGGTATGGCTACACCTTC
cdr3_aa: CASSLARGLRRYGYTF

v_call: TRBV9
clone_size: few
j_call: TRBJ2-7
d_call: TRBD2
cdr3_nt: TGTGCCAGCAGCCCCCCGGGACTACGCTACGAGCAGTACTTC
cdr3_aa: CASSPPGLRYEQYF

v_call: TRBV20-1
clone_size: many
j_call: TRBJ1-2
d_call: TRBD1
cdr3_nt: TGCAGTGCTCCTCTGGGGGACAGGGGGGCCTATGGCTACACCTTC
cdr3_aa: CSAPLGDRGAYGYTF

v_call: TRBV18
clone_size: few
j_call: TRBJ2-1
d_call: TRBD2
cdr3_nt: TGTGCCAGCTCACAACGGACTAGCGGATACAATGAGCAGTTCTTC
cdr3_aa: CASSQRTSGYNEQFF

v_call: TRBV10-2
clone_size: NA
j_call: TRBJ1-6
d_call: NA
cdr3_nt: TGCGCCAGCAGTGATCGGGCCTCCGTCGGTCCCCTCCACTTT
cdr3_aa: CASSDRASVGPLHF

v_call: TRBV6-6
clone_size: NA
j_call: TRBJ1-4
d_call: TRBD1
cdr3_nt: TGTGCCAGCGGACGGGACAGGGTCGAAAAACTGTTTTTT
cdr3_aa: CASGRDRVEKLFF

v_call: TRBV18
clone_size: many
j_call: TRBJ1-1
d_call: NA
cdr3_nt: TGTGCCAGCTCACCGGGTGGCTGGGACACTGAAGCTTTCTTT
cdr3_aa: CASSPGGWDTEAFF

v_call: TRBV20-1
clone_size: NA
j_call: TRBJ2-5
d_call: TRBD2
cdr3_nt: TGCAGTGCTTATGTGGCTCTAAGGCTAAGCGGGAGGGCCATTCCAGAGACCCAGTACTTC
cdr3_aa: CSAYVALRLSGRAIPETQYF

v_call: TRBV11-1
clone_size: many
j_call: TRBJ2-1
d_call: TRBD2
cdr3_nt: TGTGCCAGCAGCTTGGTCGGGAGGCGAGCATCCTTC
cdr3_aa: CASSLVGRRASF

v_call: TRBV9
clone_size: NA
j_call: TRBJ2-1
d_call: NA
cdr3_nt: TGTGCCAGCAGCGTAGGGAGGACTCGCAATGAGCAGTTCTTC
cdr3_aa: CASSVGRTRNEQFF

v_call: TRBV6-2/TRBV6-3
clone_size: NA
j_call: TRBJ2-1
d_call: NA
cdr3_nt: TGTGCCAGCAGTTACCTGAGCCGCGCATACAATGAGCAGTTCTTC
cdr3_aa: CASSYLSRAYNEQFF

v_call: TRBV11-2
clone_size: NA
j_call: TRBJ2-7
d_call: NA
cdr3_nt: TGTGCCAGCAGCTTAGACGGCGGCTCCTACGAGCAGTACTTC
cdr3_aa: CASSLDGGSYEQYF

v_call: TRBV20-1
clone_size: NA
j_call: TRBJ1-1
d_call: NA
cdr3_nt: TGCAGTGCTAGAAGTAGTGGCAGATTCATGAACACTGAAGCTTTCTTT
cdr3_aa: CSARSSGRFMNTEAFF

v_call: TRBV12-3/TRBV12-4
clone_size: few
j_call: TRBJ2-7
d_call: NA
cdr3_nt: TGTGCCAGCAGTCCCTCTGTCGGGAGCTACGAGCAGTACTTC
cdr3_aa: CASSPSVGSYEQYF

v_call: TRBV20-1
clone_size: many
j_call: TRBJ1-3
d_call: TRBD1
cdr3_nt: TGCAGTGCTAACAGGGGCACCTCTGGAAACACCATATATTTT
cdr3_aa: CSANRGTSGNTIYF

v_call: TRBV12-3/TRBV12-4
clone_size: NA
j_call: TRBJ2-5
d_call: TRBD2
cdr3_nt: TGTGCCAGCAGTTTAACAAGGACTAGCGCCCAAGAGACCCAGTACTTC
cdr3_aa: CASSLTRTSAQETQYF

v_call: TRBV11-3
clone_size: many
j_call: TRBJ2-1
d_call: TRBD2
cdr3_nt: TGTGCCAGCAGCCCGGGGACTAACTACAATGAGCAGTTCTTC
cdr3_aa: CASSPGTNYNEQFF

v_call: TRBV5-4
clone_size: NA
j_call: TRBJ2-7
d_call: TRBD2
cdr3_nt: TGTGCCAGCAGCTCCAGCGGGGGTGGATACGAGCAGTACTTC
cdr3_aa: CASSSSGGGYEQYF

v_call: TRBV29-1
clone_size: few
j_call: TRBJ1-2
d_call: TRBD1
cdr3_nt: TGCAGCGCCGGGGGACAGGGGTCTTACGGCTATGGCTACACCTTC
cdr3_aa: CSAGGQGSYGYGYTF

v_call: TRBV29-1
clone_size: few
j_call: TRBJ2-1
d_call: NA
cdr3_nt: TGCAGCGTTGAAGATCTTGGGCAGGGGATGTTCTTC
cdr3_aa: CSVEDLGQGMFF

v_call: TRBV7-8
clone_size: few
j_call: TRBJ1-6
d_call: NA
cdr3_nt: TGTGCCAGCAGCTTGGGACGGAATTCACCCCTCCACTTT
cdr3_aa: CASSLGRNSPLHF